This TCR beta chain is from a study of blood T cell repertoires in COVID-19. About the study: Acute and convalescent COVID-19 specimens originated in the United States, Italy and Spain.

Participants came from fewer than 25 US areas, aged roughly 18 to 89 years. All recovered Cohort 3 donors got two negative PCRs, got clearance, or saw symptom resolution. Details on this clone: Other DNA sequences within the sample encode an identical CDR3.

V lost 0 bases and J 5 bases, leaving 10 bases between the germline ends. CDR1 is MNHEY and CDR2 is SVGAGI in the germline V gene. The CDR3 consists of 14 residues. TCRdb's table, derived via immunoSEQ multiplex PCR, lists solely in-frame clones and lacks some. Here the sample spans about 470,000 clones, 87% being singletons. Sequenced: PBMCs or T cells enriched from blood (not recorded which). The receptor was isolated from a woman aged 18-29 years who had recovered from COVID-19. This chain connects TRBV6-5 to TRBJ1-1; D is possibly TRBD1 (6 bases). DNA for the CDR3: TGTGCCAGCAGTTACTCGACCAGGGGAACTGAAGCTTTCTTT. This codes for CASSYSTRGTEAFF.